The subject of this entry is one T cell receptor (beta chain). Its antigen is not known. This entry belongs to a study of Ad26.COV2.S vaccination and SARS-CoV-2 variants. Broader study findings: Analyses that measured TCR breadth and depth may have underestimated total T cell responses.

Treatment indicated: roughly 19 received Ad26.COV2.S at low or high dose, single or two shots; about 5 received placebo; per-sample allocation not given. At day 63 after the first vaccine or placebo injection, samples were drawn. Trimming shortened V by 4 bases and J by 4 bases, and 14 bases separated the two germline ends. This CDR3 comprises 15 residues. Germline loops: CDR1 MGHRA, CDR2 YSYEKL. Sequencing was performed with immunoSEQ multiplex PCR; in TCRdb, only in-frame clones are kept and a portion is missing. The sample holds some 520,000 clones, 87% seen once. The clonotype originates from a person between 18 and 65 years old who received the Ad26.COV2.S COVID-19 vaccine or a placebo. This rearrangement joins TRBV4-1 to TRBJ1-5, with TRBD1 as a possible D gene (5 bases). The sequenced sample was peripheral blood, obtained in a trial of Ad26.COV2.S vaccine versus placebo. CDR3 sequence reads: CASSPPGPSNQPQHF. CDR3 bases: TGCGCCAGCAGCCCCCCGGGACCGTCTAATCAGCCCCAGCATTTT.